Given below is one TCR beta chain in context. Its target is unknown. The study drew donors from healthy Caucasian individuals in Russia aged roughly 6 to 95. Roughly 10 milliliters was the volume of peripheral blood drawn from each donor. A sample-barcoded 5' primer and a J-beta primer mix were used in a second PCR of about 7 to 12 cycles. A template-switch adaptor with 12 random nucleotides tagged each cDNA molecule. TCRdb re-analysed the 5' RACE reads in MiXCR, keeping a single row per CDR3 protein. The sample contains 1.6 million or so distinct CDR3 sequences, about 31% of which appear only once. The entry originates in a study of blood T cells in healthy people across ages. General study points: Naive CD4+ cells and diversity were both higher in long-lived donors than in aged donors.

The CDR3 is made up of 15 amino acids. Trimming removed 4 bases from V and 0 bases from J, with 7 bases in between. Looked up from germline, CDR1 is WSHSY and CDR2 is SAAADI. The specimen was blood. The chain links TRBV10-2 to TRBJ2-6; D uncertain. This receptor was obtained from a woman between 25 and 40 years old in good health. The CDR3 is CASSATDSGANVLTF. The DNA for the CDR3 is TGCGCCAGCAGTGCGACCGACTCTGGGGCCAACGTCCTGACTTTC.